This T cell receptor (beta chain) was found in a study of long-term antiretroviral therapy in people with HIV. Sequencing used immunoSEQ v3.0 at survey level. For every sample, sequencing targeted roughly 40,000-55,000 T-cell genomes. Sequencing was performed with immunoSEQ multiplex PCR; in TCRdb, only in-frame clones are kept and a portion is missing. The sample has roughly 12,000 clones; about 83% are singletons. Study-wide points: Blood dates from the mid-2000s to the late 2010s, possibly under older ART regimens. Pre-ART expanded clones dominated the repertoire at every time point.

Comment on this clone: The antigen remains unidentified.

The material sequenced was unsorted PBMCs, taken 3.4 years after starting antiretroviral therapy. The sequence was obtained from a middle-aged man with HIV.

The DNA for the CDR3 is TGTGCCAGCAGCTTATACCAGGGAGGCGAGCCCCAGCATTTT. Its translation: CASSLYQGGEPQHF. The V gene is TRBV7-2, the J gene TRBJ1-5, with a possible D match to TRBD1 (5 bases). The V end lost 2 bases, the J end lost 8 bases, and 13 bases lay between the germline ends. This CDR3 has 14 residues. CDR1 is SGHTA and CDR2 is FQGNSA in the germline V gene.